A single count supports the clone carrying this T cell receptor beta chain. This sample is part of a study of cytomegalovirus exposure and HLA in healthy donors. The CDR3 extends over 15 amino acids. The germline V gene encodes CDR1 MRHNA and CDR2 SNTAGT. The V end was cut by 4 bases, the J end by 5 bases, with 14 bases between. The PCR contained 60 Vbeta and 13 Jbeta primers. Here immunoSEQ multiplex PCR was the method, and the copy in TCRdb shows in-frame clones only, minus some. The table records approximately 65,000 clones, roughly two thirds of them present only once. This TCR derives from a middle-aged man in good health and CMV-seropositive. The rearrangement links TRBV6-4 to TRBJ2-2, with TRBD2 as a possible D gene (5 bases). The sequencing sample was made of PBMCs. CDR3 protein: CASSGTVIWTGELFF. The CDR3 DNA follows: TGTGCCAGCAGTGGGACTGTTATCTGGACCGGGGAGCTGTTTTTT.